This is a list of T cell receptor beta chains from one sample in a study of cytomegalovirus exposure and HLA in healthy donors. Clones were sequenced by immunoSEQ multiplex PCR, and TCRdb holds only the in-frame ones, with some missing. Its table records roughly 60,000 clones. Sequencing was done on a sample of PBMCs. Receptors were obtained from a woman between 18 and 30 years old in good health and CMV-seronegative. Both conserved end residues are part of each CDR3. A D gene is named only where the DNA matches it firmly.

D	V	J	CDR3	DNA
TRBD1	TRBV6-5	TRBJ1-1	CASSWDRDKMNTEAFF	TGTGCCAGCAGTTGGGACAGGGACAAGATGAACACTGAAGCTTTCTTT
-	TRBV19	TRBJ2-1	CASSLYPYNEQFF	TGTGCCAGTAGTTTGTATCCTTACAATGAGCAGTTCTTC
-	TRBV5-1	TRBJ2-7	CASSLAGPGSYEQYF	TGCGCCAGCAGCTTGGCAGGCCCCGGCTCCTACGAGCAGTACTTC
TRBD1	TRBV6-9	TRBJ1-5	CASSYSEGAIFGDCNQPQHF	TGTGCCAGCAGTTATTCGGAGGGGGCAATCTTTGGAGATTGCAATCAGCCCCAGCATTTT
-	TRBV5-1	TRBJ2-1	CASSFGGRNEQFF	TGCGCCAGCAGCTTTGGAGGTCGTAATGAGCAGTTCTTC
TRBD2	TRBV5-1	TRBJ2-2	CASSFPRGGNTGELFF	TGCGCCAGCAGCTTCCCCCGCGGGGGGAATACCGGGGAGCTGTTTTTT
-	TRBV5-6	TRBJ1-2	CASSLAEAGVYGYTF	TGTGCCAGCAGCTTGGCAGAGGCAGGGGTTTATGGCTACACCTTC
-	TRBV7-2	TRBJ2-7	CASSLSQASYEQYF	TGTGCCAGCTCCCTGTCACAGGCCTCCTACGAGCAGTACTTC
-	TRBV1	TRBJ2-5	CTSSPLGGTQENQYF	TGCACCAGCAGCCCTCTTGGGGGGACTCAAGAGAACCAGTACTTC
TRBD1	TRBV5-1	TRBJ1-1	CASSLKQGANTEAFF	TGCGCCAGCAGCTTAAAACAGGGGGCGAACACTGAAGCTTTCTTT
-	TRBV2	TRBJ1-1	CASLPPGNTEAFF	TGTGCCAGCCTTCCCCCGGGGAACACTGAAGCTTTCTTT
TRBD1	TRBV30	TRBJ2-7	CAWGAGQATYEQYF	TGTGCCTGGGGTGCGGGACAGGCAACCTACGAGCAGTACTTC
-	TRBV6-6	TRBJ2-1	CASNHPDKGDNEQFF	TGTGCCAGCAATCACCCGGACAAAGGCGACAATGAGCAGTTCTTC
-	TRBV4-1	TRBJ1-4	CASSQRGDLEKLFF	TGCGCCAGCAGCCAGCGCGGTGACTTGGAAAAACTGTTTTTT
-	TRBV19	TRBJ2-3	CASSIGQGPRSTQYF	TGTGCCAGTAGTATTGGGCAGGGCCCCAGATCCACGCAGTATTTT
-	TRBV19	TRBJ2-1	CASSIAGGSYNEQFF	TGTGCCAGTAGTATAGCCGGGGGATCTTACAATGAGCAGTTCTTC
-	TRBV6-1	TRBJ1-1	CASKKQELNTEAFF	TGTGCCAGCAAAAAACAGGAGTTGAACACTGAAGCTTTCTTT
-	TRBV19	TRBJ1-2	CASAGSGRGYTF	TGTGCCAGTGCAGGGTCAGGTCGGGGCTACACCTTC
-	TRBV7-9	TRBJ2-7	CASSPPSTYEQYF	TGTGCCAGCAGCCCCCCATCCACCTACGAGCAGTACTTC
-	TRBV7-9	TRBJ2-7	CASSLAGSSYEQYF	TGTGCCAGCAGCTTAGCCGGGAGCTCCTACGAGCAGTACTTC
-	TRBV5-1	TRBJ1-1	CASSLGAGGVISEDFF	TGCGCCAGCAGCCTGGGGGCTGGCGGGGTCATATCTGAAGATTTCTTT
-	TRBV18	TRBJ2-7	CASSPRDNAYEQYF	TGTGCCAGCTCACCCCGGGACAACGCCTACGAGCAGTACTTC
TRBD1	TRBV5-4	TRBJ2-7	CASSPGQGISYEQYF	TGTGCCAGCAGCCCTGGACAGGGAATTTCCTACGAGCAGTACTTC
TRBD1	TRBV6-6	TRBJ2-2	CASTDLDRLLAGELFF	TGTGCCAGCACCGACCTGGACAGGCTTCTAGCCGGGGAGCTGTTTTTT
-	TRBV7-9	TRBJ1-1	CASTPVNTEAFF	TGTGCCAGCACCCCCGTAAACACTGAAGCTTTCTTT
TRBD2	TRBV19	TRBJ2-5	CASSIGTSVEETQYF	TGTGCCAGTAGTATTGGGACTAGCGTTGAAGAGACCCAGTACTTC
TRBD1	TRBV5-1	TRBJ2-3	CASSDRAADTQYF	TGCGCCAGCAGCGACAGGGCGGCAGATACGCAGTATTTT
TRBD2	TRBV10-1	TRBJ2-3	CASSESGAGGDTQYF	TGCGCCAGCAGTGAGTCAGGAGCGGGAGGCGATACGCAGTATTTT
-	TRBV19	TRBJ1-5	CASNRNREPLGPQHF	TGTGCCAGTAACCGCAACAGGGAACCCCTCGGGCCCCAGCATTTT
TRBD1	TRBV2	TRBJ2-7	CASSDRDREYEQYF	TGTGCCAGCAGTGATCGGGACAGGGAATACGAGCAGTACTTC
TRBD1	TRBV6-1	TRBJ2-7	CASSEVDRVRNEQYF	TGTGCCAGCAGTGAAGTCGACAGGGTTAGGAACGAGCAGTACTTC
TRBD2	TRBV5-1	TRBJ2-1	CASSWGLAGEVYNEQFF	TGCGCCAGCAGCTGGGGACTAGCGGGAGAGGTCTACAATGAGCAGTTCTTC
TRBD1	TRBV6-4	TRBJ1-6	CASSEGQGNSPLHF	TGTGCCAGCAGTGAAGGACAGGGGAATTCACCCCTCCACTTT
-	TRBV28	TRBJ2-7	CASSLGPSREQYF	TGTGCCAGCAGTTTAGGGCCTTCTCGTGAGCAGTACTTC
-	TRBV6-1	TRBJ1-4	CASSAGWDEKLFF	TGTGCCAGCAGTGCAGGGTGGGATGAAAAACTGTTTTTT
-	TRBV5-1	TRBJ1-1	CASSPDMTSTEAFF	TGCGCCAGCAGCCCGGACATGACAAGCACTGAAGCTTTCTTT
-	TRBV6-5	TRBJ2-7	CASSYAVLPGSYEQYF	TGTGCCAGCAGTTACGCCGTACTCCCAGGCTCCTACGAGCAGTACTTC
-	TRBV11-2	TRBJ1-5	CASSFNSNQPQHF	TGTGCCAGCAGCTTCAACAGTAATCAGCCCCAGCATTTT
-	TRBV7-9	TRBJ1-1	CASSPRLGREGTEAFF	TGTGCCAGCAGCCCCCGTTTGGGCAGGGAGGGGACTGAAGCTTTCTTT
-	TRBV30	TRBJ1-1	CAWSVLFAEAFF	TGTGCCTGGAGTGTACTCTTCGCTGAAGCTTTCTTT
TRBD2	TRBV29-1	TRBJ2-7	CSVERVAGYEQYF	TGCAGCGTTGAGCGGGTAGCGGGCTACGAGCAGTACTTC
-	TRBV9	TRBJ1-2	CASSFLTGIANGYTF	TGTGCCAGCAGCTTCCTGACCGGGATTGCGAATGGCTACACCTTC
-	TRBV7-3	TRBJ2-7	CASSLYSRVGEQYF	TGTGCCAGCAGCTTGTATAGCAGGGTAGGGGAGCAGTACTTC
TRBD1	TRBV2	TRBJ1-2	CASSRDRRDYGYTF	TGTGCCAGCAGTAGGGACAGACGAGACTATGGCTACACCTTC
-	TRBV9	TRBJ1-1	CASSVAVRNTEAFF	TGTGCCAGCAGCGTAGCTGTCCGGAACACTGAAGCTTTCTTT
TRBD2	TRBV4-1	TRBJ2-4	CASSQTSGGAAKNIQYF	TGCGCCAGCAGCCAAACTAGCGGGGGTGCAGCCAAAAACATTCAGTACTTC
-	TRBV30	TRBJ1-5	CAWSVLGRQPQHF	TGTGCCTGGAGTGTACTAGGACGACAGCCCCAGCATTTT
TRBD1	TRBV5-1	TRBJ2-6	CASSSLQGQSQISGANVLTF	TGCGCCAGCAGCTCGCTCCAGGGACAGTCTCAAATCTCTGGGGCCAACGTCCTGACTTTC
TRBD1	TRBV18	TRBJ1-5	CASSPQGVGTQPQHF	TGTGCCAGCTCACCGCAGGGGGTAGGGACCCAGCCCCAGCATTTT
TRBD1	TRBV4-1	TRBJ1-6	CASSQTGFVSPLHF	TGCGCCAGCAGCCAGACAGGGTTTGTTTCACCCCTCCACTTT
TRBD1	TRBV5-1	TRBJ2-2	CASSLRKDRGHGELFF	TGCGCCAGCAGCCTCCGAAAGGACAGGGGGCATGGGGAGCTGTTTTTT
-	TRBV7-6	TRBJ1-2	CASSLEVSGGYTF	TGTGCCAGCAGTTTAGAAGTTAGTGGTGGCTACACCTTC
TRBD2	TRBV29-1	TRBJ2-5	CSVEVGGGETQYF	TGCAGCGTTGAAGTGGGCGGGGGGGAGACCCAGTACTTC
-	TRBV5-1	TRBJ1-1	CASNPQGWVADTEAFF	TGCGCCAGCAATCCCCAGGGATGGGTTGCGGACACTGAAGCTTTCTTT
TRBD1	TRBV5-1	TRBJ2-7	CASRTGQGAWEQYF	TGCGCCAGCAGGACGGGACAGGGGGCTTGGGAGCAGTACTTC